This T cell receptor beta chain stems from a study of T cell changes during pregnancy in multiple sclerosis (dated by TCRdb to about 2019). Study-wide context: The study looked at changes in the T cell repertoire across pregnancy in women with multiple sclerosis.

As regards this clone: The antigen it recognizes is unknown. Within one base of it there is no much larger clone, and no base qualities were kept.

V loses 0 bases of germline sequence and J loses 5 bases, and the interval between the two ends is 4 bases. Including the terminal cysteine and phenylalanine, the CDR3 comprises 12 residues. The DNA shown is the 36-base CDR3, in frame from base 1. The germline V gene encodes CDR1 KGHSH and CDR2 LQKENI. The library was made by the immunoSEQ multiplex PCR assay. This is the immuneACCESS table as TCRdb keeps it, with only in-frame sequences that have V and J called. A part of the clones is gone; compared with another copy, unresolved V genes explain less than half, and the rest is unexplained. In this sample the table shows roughly 28,000 clones, 85% to 95% of which occur a single time. The ten largest clones represent around 6% of the sample.

This specimen consisted of CD8+ T cells from peripheral blood mononuclear cells, obtained before pregnancy. This chain is built from TRBV18 and TRBJ2-5; the D gene lacks a confident call. The TCR originated in a female donor with multiple sclerosis, enrolled in a pregnancy study. Here the CDR3 is given as CASSPPRETQYF. The nucleotide sequence is TGTGCCAGCTCACCACCGCGGGAGACCCAGTACTTC.